The sequence of this TCR beta chain was determined in a study of cytomegalovirus exposure and HLA in healthy donors. Study outcomes and limitations: TCR beta V- and J-gene trimming was later associated with a missense DCLRE1C variant. Specificity of a few CMV-associated chains for CMV antigens was verified in vitro. Using a false discovery rate of 0.05, a later analysis showed that about 16,000 TCR beta sequences were associated with HLA alleles. Most CMV-associated TCR beta chains were later found to appear HLA-restricted.

This clone was seen a few times. Its antigen is undetermined. CDR3 length: 16 amino acids. Trimming cost V 0 bases and J 1 base, with 12 bases left between them. Germline-derived CDR1 and CDR2 are KGHSH and LQKENI. PCR used 60 Vbeta primers and 13 Jbeta primers. The protocol was immunoSEQ multiplex PCR, while the TCRdb copy is restricted to in-frame clones and leaves out a portion. Of roughly 190,000 clones in the sample, about four fifths are singletons; the top ten hold about a tenth. The rearrangement links TRBV18 to TRBJ1-1; no reliable D call. The sample comprised PBMCs. This TCR was sampled from a woman aged 50 to 65 in good health and CMV-seropositive. CDR3 bases: TGTGCCAGCTCACCACCGGACGCGGGAAGGAACACTGAAGCTTTCTTT. This sequence encodes CASSPPDAGRNTEAFF.